Presented here are 22 T cell receptor beta chains from one specimen sequenced in a study of cytomegalovirus exposure and HLA in healthy donors. The table came from immunoSEQ multiplex PCR; TCRdb's copy has only in-frame clones and leaves some out. The table lists about 150,000 clones, roughly nine tenths of them singletons. What was sequenced was PBMCs. The receptors were gathered from a young man in good health and CMV-seronegative.

The chain couples TRBV5-4 to TRBJ1-1; 9 bases are shared with TRBD1. The J segment lost 5 bases and the V segment lost 2 bases, leaving 4 bases of the junction unmatched. Germline assignment: CDR1 SGHNT and CDR2 YYREEE (reference sequence). The CDR3 is 14 amino acids. The CDR3 reads CASSLQGAATEAFF. DNA of the CDR3: TGTGCCAGCAGCTTACAGGGGGCCGCAACTGAAGCTTTCTTT.

The gene calls are TRBV30 and TRBJ2-3; 10 nucleotides match TRBD2. Germline CDR1 reads GTSNPN; CDR2 reads SVGIG (reference sequence). V shed 8 bases and J 2 bases; nucleotides not matched to a gene: 13. This CDR3 region has 16 residues. This chain's CDR3 is CARGNSGREITDTQYF. The CDR3 nucleotides are TGTGCCCGAGGGAACAGCGGGAGGGAAATCACAGATACGCAGTATTTT. Complete variable domain (other parts from reference TRBV30 and TRBJ2-3): SQTIHQWPATLVQPVGSPLSLECTVEGTSNPNLYWYRQAAGRGLQLLFYSVGIGQISSEVPQNLSASRPQDRQFILSSKKLLLSDSGFYLCARGNSGREITDTQYFGPGTRLTVL.

V and J are TRBV6-1 and TRBJ2-7, with 7 nucleotides matching TRBD1. Looked up from germline, CDR1 is MNHNS and CDR2 is SASEGT. The CDR3 consists of 15 residues. With 7 bases clipped from V and 0 bases from J, the junction kept 9 bases outside the gene matches. The CDR3 loop is CASIPGTAGSYEQYF. Here the CDR3 DNA reads TGTGCCAGCATTCCCGGGACAGCCGGCTCCTACGAGCAGTACTTC.

V usage is TRBV18 and J usage is TRBJ1-2, with 9 bases identical to TRBD1. Germline V gives CDR1 KGHSH, CDR2 LQKENI. This CDR3 region has 15 residues. Trimming at V came to 3 bases and at J to 4 bases, leaving 6 bases not matched to a gene. This CDR3 is CASSPDRGGSYGYTF. The DNA for the CDR3 is TGTGCCAGCTCACCGGACAGGGGTGGGTCCTATGGCTACACCTTC.

This sequence joins TRBV7-9 and TRBJ2-3; D is perhaps TRBD1 (6 bases). The CDR3 is 17 residues long. Between the trimmed V and J ends, which lost 0 bases and 3 bases, there was a span of 16 bases. Germline values: CDR1 SEHNR, CDR2 FQNEAQ (reference sequence). CDR3 in DNA: TGTGCCAGCAGCTTAGCGCTTATACAGGGAGAAACAGATACGCAGTATTTT. Translating it yields CASSLALIQGETDTQYF.

The chain combines TRBV4-3 with TRBJ2-1; 7 bases line up with TRBD1. After removal of 1 base from V and 6 bases from J, the junction contained 3 bases not matched to a gene. This CDR3 is built from 14 residues. Germline lookup yields CDR1 LGHNA and CDR2 YSLEER. This chain's CDR3 is CASSQAYRGNEQFF. For the CDR3, the DNA is TGCGCCAGCAGCCAAGCATACAGGGGCAATGAGCAGTTCTTC.

The rearrangement joins TRBV7-6 to TRBJ2-1, with TRBD1 as a possible D gene (7 bases). Trimming pared 4 bases from V and 12 bases from J, leaving 16 bases between. The CDR3 is 13 residues long. CDR1 and CDR2 (germline): SGHVS, FNYEAQ. As DNA, the CDR3 is TGTGCCAGCAGCTCCAGGGGGGTAGTCCCGCAGTTCTTC. Residues: CASSSRGVVPQFF.

The chain employs TRBV6-5 and TRBJ1-2; 10 bases line up with TRBD1. The CDR3 contains 16 residues. V gave up 2 bases and J gave up 5 bases; unmatched junction bases: 8. Germline lookup yields CDR1 MNHEY and CDR2 SVGAGI. CDR3 amino acids: CASSYTLADRGYGYTF. CDR3 nucleotides: TGTGCCAGCAGTTACACTCTTGCGGACAGGGGGTATGGCTACACCTTC.

The rearrangement joins TRBV30 to TRBJ2-3; maybe TRBD1 (6 bases). V lost 5 bases and J 4 bases, leaving 19 bases between the germline ends. The CDR3 has 15 residues. Germline CDR1 reads GTSNPN; CDR2 reads SVGIG (reference sequence). The CDR3 spells CAWGTGLGASDTQYF. CDR3 nucleotides: TGTGCCTGGGGAACAGGGTTGGGTGCTTCAGATACGCAGTATTTT.

The chain is built from TRBV7-2 and TRBJ2-1; TRBD2 matches 7 bases. Germline V gene data show CDR1 as SGHTA and CDR2 as FQGNSA. There are 16 residues in the CDR3. V dropped 3 bases and J dropped 5; count of bases not matched to a gene: 10. The DNA of the CDR3 is TGTGCCAGCAGCTTTCCGCGCGGGAGTTTGAACAATGAGCAGTTCTTC. It codes for CASSFPRGSLNNEQFF.

The rearrangement uses TRBV9 and TRBJ2-2, with D hard to call. Deletions cut 2 bases from V and 6 bases from J, with 5 bases between. Germline V gene lookup returns CDR1 SGDLS and CDR2 YYNGEE. The CDR3 length is 12 residues. The CDR3, as DNA: TGTGCCAGCAGCGTCCGGTCCGGGGAGCTGTTTTTT. It specifies CASSVRSGELFF. The full variable domain, its missing parts supplied by reference TRBV9 and TRBJ2-2, is DSGVTQTPKHLITATGQRVTLRCSPRSGDLSVYWYQQSLDQGLQFLIQYYNGEERAKGNILERFSAQQFPDLHSELNLSSLELGDSALYFCASSVRSGELFFGEGSRLTVL.

As DNA, the CDR3 is TGCAGCACCTCCCGGCAGAGGGAGACCCAGTACTTC. Amino acids: CSTSRQRETQYF. The J gene is TRBJ2-5, the V gene TRBV29-1, with no clear D. V was trimmed by 8 bases and J by 5 bases, leaving 15 bases between them. The CDR3 runs 12 residues. From germline, CDR1 is SQVTM and CDR2 ANQGSEA.

The chain combines TRBV30 with TRBJ1-2; D is perhaps TRBD1 (5 bases). The CDR3 is 18 residues long. Germline V CDR1 and CDR2: GTSNPN, SVGIG (reference sequence). V was cut by 3 bases and J by 4 bases, with 27 bases left in between. DNA for the CDR3: TGTGCCTGGAGCAAATGGGGACCTGGGGGGGGATCTATCTATGGCTACACCTTC. Amino acids: CAWSKWGPGGGSIYGYTF.

The genes are TRBV18 and TRBJ1-2; tentative D call: TRBD1 (6 bases). In germline, CDR1 is KGHSH, CDR2 LQKENI. Trimming took 4 bases from V and 4 from J, leaving 10 bases between them. This CDR3 spans 13 amino acids. The CDR3 is CASSHADSYGYTF. The CDR3 DNA reads TGTGCCAGCTCACACGCGGACAGCTATGGCTACACCTTC.

The CDR3 nucleotides read TGTGCCTTACGACAGGGAGTACATCAGCCCCAGCATTTT. This gives the protein CALRQGVHQPQHF. V is TRBV30 and J is TRBJ1-5; 7 positions agree with TRBD1. The CDR3 runs 13 residues. CDR1 is GTSNPN and CDR2 is SVGIG in the germline V gene (reference sequence). V gave up 7 bases and J gave up 5 bases; unmatched junction bases: 8.

This rearrangement joins TRBV6-4 to TRBJ2-3; perhaps TRBD2 as D (6 bases). Germline V gene lookup returns CDR1 MRHNA and CDR2 SNTAGT. The V end was cut by 8 bases, the J end by 0 bases, with 18 bases between. The CDR3 contains 16 residues. As DNA, the CDR3 is TGTGCCAGCCGGGAGTATACCCTACCCAGCACAGATACGCAGTATTTT. Translated, it gives CASREYTLPSTDTQYF.

This clone was observed once. The chain links TRBV18 to TRBJ1-2; D call uncertain. The CDR3 is 16 residues long. V was trimmed by 6 bases and J by 2 bases, leaving 19 bases between them. Germline V gene data show CDR1 as KGHSH and CDR2 as LQKENI. The chain's CDR3 is CASSPISRGRNYGYTF. The CDR3 DNA reads TGTGCCAGCTCCCCAATCTCCCGGGGTAGGAACTATGGCTACACCTTC.

CDR3 DNA sequence: TGTGCCAGCAGCCCTGACAGGAACTATGGCTACACCTTC. This gives the protein CASSPDRNYGYTF. This rearrangement joins TRBV7-2 to TRBJ1-2; perhaps TRBD1 as D (6 bases). The CDR3 is 13 residues long. Trimming removed 5 bases from V and 2 bases from J, with 9 bases in between. Germline CDR1 reads SGHTA; CDR2 reads FQGNSA.

The chain couples TRBV7-2 to TRBJ2-1; perhaps TRBD1 as D (6 bases). Germline V gives CDR1 SGHTA, CDR2 FQGNSA. V was trimmed by 1 base and J by 4 bases, leaving 11 bases between them. The length of the CDR3 is 15 residues. In DNA, the CDR3 is TGTGCCAGCAGCTTAGGGACAGTAGATTACAATGAGCAGTTCTTC. This gives the protein CASSLGTVDYNEQFF.

This clone showed up just a few times. The V gene is TRBV25-1, the J gene TRBJ1-3, with D hard to call. The length of the CDR3 is 13 residues. V lost 6 bases and J 6 bases, leaving 12 bases between the germline ends. Germline CDR1 reads MGHDK; CDR2 reads SYGVNS. The CDR3 reads CASRPRSVNTIYF. CDR3 DNA sequence: TGTGCCAGCAGACCCCGGTCGGTAAACACCATATATTTT.

In DNA form, the CDR3 reads TGTGCCAGCAGTGCCCAGGGCACTGCGGAGGAGACCCAGTACTTC. Translated, it gives CASSAQGTAEETQYF. The chain carries TRBV6-1 and TRBJ2-5, with a possible D match to TRBD1 (5 bases). V was pared by 4 bases and J by 5 bases, with 17 bases between. Per the germline V gene, CDR1 is MNHNS and CDR2 is SASEGT. The CDR3 is 15 amino acids.

This chain joins TRBV15 and TRBJ2-5, with a tentative D call TRBD1 (5 bases). Germline V gene lookup returns CDR1 LNHNV and CDR2 YYDKDF (reference sequence). The CDR3 has 15 residues. The V end was cut by 0 bases, the J end by 1 base, with 9 bases between. The CDR3 DNA reads TGTGCCACCAGCAGAGATAAACAGGTCCAAGAGACCCAGTACTTC. Encoded protein: CATSRDKQVQETQYF.